The clone carrying this T cell receptor beta chain was found many times. The antigen remains unidentified. With 0 bases removed from V and 1 base from J, the gap between germline ends came to 10 bases. The germline gives CDR1 SGHRS, CDR2 YFSETQ. The CDR3 length is 15 residues. The record originates from a study of CD8 T cells in ankylosing spondylitis. Notes on the study in general: In the blood and synovial fluid of reactive arthritis, some motif variants had been previously reported. What seemed typical of ankylosing spondylitis blood was a TCR beta motif built from eight highly homologous variants. CD8+ by phenotype, disease-linked clones were relatively rare in peripheral blood. The clones that were linked to disease were reported to be significantly enriched in matched synovial fluid samples from ankylosing spondylitis patients.

The TCR beta libraries were generated through quantitative 5'-RACE incorporating molecular barcodes. TCRdb reprocessed the 5' RACE reads via MiXCR and lists one record per CDR3 protein. The data hold around 430,000 distinct CDR3 sequences, with 15% to 20% observed a single time. J is TRBJ2-5 and V is TRBV5-1; no clear D gene. The sample was blood, either unsorted or a sorted T cell fraction (not recorded which). The receptor comes from a male donor with ankylosing spondylitis. CDR3 in amino acids: CASSLGKGIQETQYF. CDR3 DNA: TGCGCCAGCAGCTTGGGGAAAGGGATCCAAGAGACCCAGTACTTC.